The clone carrying this T cell receptor (beta chain) has just a few counts. Its matching antigen is unknown. One entry per CDR3 protein results from TCRdb running MiXCR on the multiplex PCR reads. The repertoire includes over 200,000 distinct CDR3 sequences, around 32% of them detected once, and 1.3% to 1.5% sits in the top ten. The sample originates from a study of breast tumors, draining lymph nodes, adjacent tissues. The study's findings and limits: Luminal-like breast cancer showed significantly greater tumor-nontumor repertoire similarity than basal-like breast cancer did. Tumor repertoires ranked between lymph nodes and nontumor tissue in diversity, with V and J gene preferences. The lymph node origin of tumor T cells was framed as consistent with a hypothesis, not demonstrated. The data were judged consistent with most tumor T cells coming from lymph node and expanding in tumor.

Breast cancer patients provided tissue from their axillary draining lymph nodes. The V and J ends lost 5 bases and 3 bases, in that order; junction bases with no gene match: 8. The CDR3 contains 15 residues. Germline CDR1 reads MNHEY; CDR2 reads SVGAGI. The J gene is TRBJ2-7, the V gene TRBV6-5, with 9 bases matching TRBD1. The receptor was derived from a female donor with breast cancer. Some clones in this sample may be carry-over from other donors' samples. The sequencing input was axillary lymph node tissue. The CDR3 sequence: CASSKGTGRIYEQYF. The CDR3 DNA follows: TGTGCCAGCAGTAAGGGGACAGGGCGAATCTACGAGCAGTACTTC.